This passage covers 32 T cell receptor beta chains from one sample sequenced in a study of identical twins. TCRdb analysed the 5' RACE reads with MiXCR anew, one entry per CDR3 protein. The sample shows some 1,700,000 distinct CDR3 sequences, roughly 35% of them seen only once. The sample was cord blood. Source of these receptors: a newborn girl in good health.

CDR3 coding DNA: TGTGCCAGCATGGTTGCGACTAGCGGGACATCTAACGAGCAGTACTTC. It yields the protein CASMVATSGTSNEQYF. V and J are TRBV28 and TRBJ2-7; 11 nucleotides match TRBD2. With V trimmed by 7 bases and J by 5 bases, 13 bases remained unmatched. This CDR3 spans 16 amino acids. From germline, CDR1 is MDHEN and CDR2 SYDVKM. The full variable domain, with the rest looked up from reference TRBV28 and TRBJ2-7, is DVKVTQSSRYLVKRTGEKVFLECVQDMDHENMFWYRQDPGLGLRLIYFSYDVKMKEKGDIPEGYSVSREKKERFSLILESASTNQTSMYLCASMVATSGTSNEQYFGPGTRLTVT.

The chain links TRBV7-2 to TRBJ2-1, with 7 nucleotides matching TRBD2. Trimming cost V 1 base and J 6 bases; bases outside gene matches: 12. Germline loops: CDR1 SGHTA, CDR2 FQGNSA. The CDR3 extends over 17 amino acids. In DNA form, the CDR3 reads TGTGCCAGCAGCTTAGATTTACGCGTAGCGGGCTTCAATGAGCAGTTCTTC. As protein: CASSLDLRVAGFNEQFF.

The rearrangement joins TRBV7-9 to TRBJ1-2, with D possibly TRBD1 on 6 matching bases. CDR1 is SEHNR and CDR2 is FQNEAQ in the germline V gene (reference sequence). V was clipped by 4 bases and J by 4 bases, with 13 bases between them. The CDR3 is 14 amino acids. The CDR3 DNA sequence: TGTGCCAGCAGCTCCCGACAGGCCGGCTATGGCTACACCTTC. Protein product: CASSSRQAGYGYTF.

The rearrangement uses TRBV6-4 and TRBJ2-2; either TRBD1 or TRBD2 may supply D (5 bases each). Looked up from germline, CDR1 is MRHNA and CDR2 is SNTAGT. The CDR3 runs 12 residues. V lost 6 bases to trimming and J lost 6 bases, with 8 bases between them. CDR3 sequence (DNA): TGTGCCAGCAGCGGGACCGCCGGGGAGCTGTTTTTT. It translates to CASSGTAGELFF.

This clonotype was seen more than once but under ten times. The rearrangement joins TRBV11-2 to TRBJ2-7; TRBD2 matches at 11 bases. Germline trimming cut 2 bases from V and 2 bases from J; bases unmatched to any gene: 5. From germline, CDR1 is SGHAT and CDR2 FQNNGV. This CDR3 has 16 residues. In DNA form, the CDR3 reads TGTGCCAGCAGCTTATGGGTAGCGGGAGGGCCCTACGAGCAGTACTTC. Amino acid sequence: CASSLWVAGGPYEQYF. The complete variable domain, with remaining parts taken from reference TRBV11-2 and TRBJ2-7, reads EAGVAQSPRYKIIEKRQSVAFWCNPISGHATLYWYQQILGQGPKLLIQFQNNGVVDDSQLPKDRFSAERLKGVDSTLKIQPAKLEDSAVYLCASSLWVAGGPYEQYFGPGTRLTVT.

The chain carries TRBV5-1 and TRBJ2-7; weak D call: TRBD1 (5 bases). The V end lost 0 bases, the J end lost 3 bases, and 16 bases lay between the germline ends. The CDR3 is 16 amino acids. Germline CDR1 and CDR2: SGHRS and YFSETQ. The CDR3 loop reads CASSLGADTNSYEQYF. As DNA, the CDR3 is TGCGCCAGCAGCTTGGGGGCGGACACGAATAGCTACGAGCAGTACTTC. Full variable domain (remainder filled in from reference TRBV5-1 and TRBJ2-7): KAGVTQTPRYLIKTRGQQVTLSCSPISGHRSVSWYQQTPGQGLQFLFEYFSETQRNKGNFPGRFSGRQFSNSRSEMNVSTLELGDSALYLCASSLGADTNSYEQYFGPGTRLTVT.

The chain carries TRBV6-1 and TRBJ1-2; 7 nucleotides line up with TRBD1. This CDR3 is 13 amino acids long. The V gene's germline CDR1 is MNHNS and CDR2 SASEGT. The trim removed 3 bases at V and 8 bases at J, leaving 6 bases unmatched. In DNA, the CDR3 is TGTGCCAGCAGTGAGACAGGGAATTTAGGCTACACCTTC. It encodes CASSETGNLGYTF.

This clonotype was seen ten or more times. V is TRBV29-1 and J is TRBJ2-7, with a possible D match to TRBD2 (6 bases). The CDR3 has 13 amino acids. V dropped 5 bases and J dropped 2 bases, with 13 bases sitting between them. Germline CDR1 is SQVTM and CDR2 is ANQGSEA. CDR3 loop: CSVRDFPTYEQYF. Here the CDR3 DNA reads TGCAGCGTTAGGGACTTTCCAACCTACGAGCAGTACTTC.

This clonotype occurred a few times. The chain carries TRBV6-2 or TRBV6-3 and TRBJ1-1, with D unresolved. Germline V CDR1 and CDR2: MNHEY, SVGEGT. The CDR3 is 15 residues long. The V gene lost 0 bases and the J gene lost 0 bases, with 8 bases spanning the gap. CDR3 residues: CASSYSRRLNTEAFF. The CDR3 coding sequence is TGTGCCAGCAGTTACTCACGACGGCTGAACACTGAAGCTTTCTTT.

The chain uses TRBV4-1 and TRBJ2-5; D call uncertain. The DNA end favors TRBJ2-7, so the J call may be wrong. The CDR3 contains 15 residues. Germline lookup yields CDR1 MGHRA and CDR2 YSYEKL. The CDR3 nucleotides are TGCGCCAGCAGCCAAGCTAGTCCTCGGAGATCCGAGCAGTACTTC. Translating gives CASSQASPRRSEQYF.

There are many counts of this clonotype. One end of the junction does not line up with germline, which may come from a read error. The V gene is TRBV5-1, the J gene TRBJ1-6; D gene unclear. The CDR3 is made up of 16 amino acids. Germline-derived CDR1 and CDR2 are SGHRS and YFSETQ. For the CDR3, the DNA is TGTGCCAGCAGCTTAGATCGGAGCTCCTATAATTCACCCCTCCACTTT. Protein: CASSLDRSSYNSPLHF.

The chain uses TRBV12-3 or TRBV12-4 and TRBJ2-1; 7 nucleotides agree with TRBD2. The J segment lost 6 bases and the V segment lost 6 bases, leaving 14 bases of the junction unmatched. The CDR3 extends over 16 amino acids. The DNA of the CDR3 is TGTGCCAGCAGGATACGCGGGGGTCTGCAGACCAATGAGCAGTTCTTC. Its protein is CASRIRGGLQTNEQFF.

This clonotype has a count of ten or more. The chain recombines TRBV5-1 with TRBJ2-1, with a possible D match to TRBD1 (6 bases). Between the trimmed V and J ends, which lost 4 bases and 4 bases, there was a span of 12 bases. This CDR3 has 14 amino acids. Germline V gene sequence: CDR1 SGHRS, CDR2 YFSETQ. The CDR3 spells CASSPGQEYNEQFF. CDR3 bases: TGCGCCAGCAGCCCGGGACAAGAGTACAATGAGCAGTTCTTC.

This CDR3 reads CAISASRDRGSEKLFF. In nucleotides, the CDR3 is TGTGCCATCAGTGCTTCCCGGGACAGGGGGAGTGAAAAACTGTTTTTT. The V gene is TRBV10-3, the J gene TRBJ1-4, with 11 bases identical to TRBD1. This CDR3 has 16 amino acids. The trim removed 4 bases at V and 7 bases at J, leaving 8 bases unmatched. Germline V CDR1 and CDR2: ENHRY, SYGVKD.

The genes are TRBV30 and TRBJ1-3; D may be TRBD1 (5 bases). This CDR3 contains 12 residues. In germline, CDR1 is GTSNPN, CDR2 SVGIG (reference sequence). V was shortened by 2 bases and J by 4 bases, with 6 bases between the two germline ends. CDR3 DNA: TGTGCCTGGAGTTCAGGGGGAAACACCATATATTTT. Protein product: CAWSSGGNTIYF.

This clonotype was seen a handful of times. CDR3 nucleotides: TGCAGTGCTAGCGACTCTAGCTGGTTTGTTACAATCTCAGATACGCAGTATTTT. It encodes CSASDSSWFVTISDTQYF. The chain uses TRBV20-1 and TRBJ2-3, with a tentative D call TRBD2 (5 bases). The V and J ends lost 3 bases and 4 bases respectively, with 26 bases between them. This CDR3 is built from 18 residues. Germline CDR1 is DFQATT and CDR2 is SNEGSKA (reference sequence).

This clonotype has more than one count but fewer than ten. The chain recombines TRBV5-1 with TRBJ2-3; perhaps TRBD1 as D (7 bases). Germline values: CDR1 SGHRS, CDR2 YFSETQ. Trimming removed 1 base at V and 4 bases at J, with 13 bases between. This CDR3 comprises 15 residues. The CDR3 DNA follows: TGCGCCAGCAGCTTGTACAGGGGAGGCCCAGATACGCAGTATTTT. It translates to CASSLYRGGPDTQYF.

This clonotype was observed a handful of times. The V call is TRBV10-3, the J call TRBJ2-7; TRBD1 matches at 7 bases. Trimming removed 6 bases from V and 0 bases from J; junction bases left unmatched: 5. CDR3 size: 14 residues. Germline assignment: CDR1 ENHRY and CDR2 SYGVKD. CDR3 in DNA: TGTGCCATCAGCCACGGGACAGCCTCCTACGAGCAGTACTTC. Amino acids: CAISHGTASYEQYF.

The rearrangement uses TRBV3-1 and TRBJ2-7; 8 bases align to TRBD2. The CDR3 extends over 14 amino acids. Germline CDR1 LGHDT, CDR2 YNNKEL (reference sequence). V was pared by 4 bases and J by 3 bases, with 5 bases of the junction left unmatched. The CDR3, as DNA: TGTGCCAGCAGCCCGGGACTAGGATACTACGAGCAGTACTTC. It yields the protein CASSPGLGYYEQYF.

This clonotype was seen a few times. The chain combines TRBV20-1 with TRBJ2-1; maybe TRBD2 (5 bases). The J call is in doubt because the DNA end fits TRBJ2-7 better. In germline, CDR1 is DFQATT, CDR2 SNEGSKA (reference sequence). The CDR3 sequence is 14 residues long. The CDR3 bases are TGCAGTGCTAGGGCTAGCCCGTCGTACAATGAGCAGTACTTC. Its translation is CSARASPSYNEQYF.

The chain recombines TRBV5-1 with TRBJ2-1; the D gene is possibly TRBD2 (5 bases). The CDR3 covers 16 residues. Per the germline V gene, CDR1 is SGHRS and CDR2 is YFSETQ. Trimming left V 0 bases short and J 0 bases short, with 10 bases between. The CDR3 here is CASSLALANSYNEQFF. CDR3 sequence (DNA): TGCGCCAGCAGCTTGGCGCTAGCCAACTCCTACAATGAGCAGTTCTTC.

The chain is built from TRBV20-1 and TRBJ2-7; TRBD2 matches at 8 bases. This CDR3 region has 14 residues. Trimming cost V 3 bases and J 3 bases; bases outside gene matches: 7. Germline loops: CDR1 DFQATT, CDR2 SNEGSKA (reference sequence). For the CDR3, the DNA is TGCAGTGCTAGGTTTAGCGGGGACTACTACGAGCAGTACTTC. Residues: CSARFSGDYYEQYF.

This chain uses TRBV20-1 with TRBJ1-6, with D possibly being TRBD1 (6 bases). V was cut by 4 bases and J by 7 bases, with 14 bases left in between. The CDR3 length is 14 residues. Germline CDR1 DFQATT, CDR2 SNEGSKA (reference sequence). The CDR3 here is CSATPSGGNSPLHF. CDR3 sequence (DNA): TGCAGTGCTACTCCTTCGGGGGGCAATTCACCCCTCCACTTT.

This clonotype came up a few times. J is TRBJ2-7 and V is TRBV5-1, with D uncertain. Between the trimmed V and J ends, which lost 0 bases and 0 bases, there was a span of 13 bases. Germline V gene lookup returns CDR1 SGHRS and CDR2 YFSETQ. CDR3 size: 16 residues. CDR3 nucleotide sequence: TGCGCCAGCAGCTTGGCTGCCGGAATACCCTCCTACGAGCAGTACTTC. Translated: CASSLAAGIPSYEQYF.

J is TRBJ2-3 and V is TRBV7-2, with TRBD2 matching 14 bases. The V gene end was trimmed by 6 bases and the J gene end by 4 bases; junction bases not matched to a gene: 15. CDR1 and CDR2 from the germline V gene are SGHTA and FQGNSA. The CDR3 is made up of 19 amino acids. The CDR3, as DNA: TGTGCCAGCAGACCGGAACCGGGACTAGCGGGAGTGTTGGCAGATACGCAGTATTTT. This translates into CASRPEPGLAGVLADTQYF.

Turning to this clonotype: One junction end does not reproduce the germline sequence, and a read error may be involved. The chain joins TRBV29-1 to TRBJ1-3; 7 bases are a match to TRBD1. Germline V gene data show CDR1 as SQVTM and CDR2 as ANQGSEA. The CDR3 runs to 13 residues. For the CDR3, the DNA is TGCGGCGTTCAAACAGGGGCTGGAAACACCATATATTTT. This encodes CGVQTGAGNTIYF. The entire variable domain, with the rest obtained from reference TRBV29-1 and TRBJ1-3, is as follows: SAVISQKPSRDICQRGTSLTIQCQVDSQVTMMFWYRQQPGQSLTLIATANQGSEATYESGFVIDKFPISRPNLTFSTLTVSNMSPEDSSIYLCGVQTGAGNTIYFGEGSWLTVV.

This clonotype appeared once. The rearrangement uses TRBV6-1 and TRBJ2-7; 10 bases map to TRBD1. Trimming at V came to 4 bases and at J to 5 bases, leaving 5 bases not matched to a gene. The CDR3 contains 14 residues. Germline V gene data show CDR1 as MNHNS and CDR2 as SASEGT. CDR3 protein: CASSGRDRGDEQYF. The CDR3 region has the DNA TGTGCCAGCAGTGGCCGGGACAGGGGCGACGAGCAGTACTTC.

The J gene is TRBJ2-7, the V gene TRBV24-1; 9 bases are shared with TRBD1. V lost 5 bases to trimming and J lost 7 bases; unmatched junction nucleotides: 11. CDR3 length: 15 residues. The germline CDR1 and CDR2 sequences are KGHDR and SFDVKD. The CDR3 spells CATSALGDRDNEQYF. CDR3 nucleotide sequence: TGTGCCACCAGTGCCCTGGGGGACAGGGACAATGAGCAGTACTTC.

This clonotype was recorded a few times. V is TRBV5-1 and J is TRBJ2-3, with 11 bases aligning to TRBD2. The germline gives CDR1 SGHRS, CDR2 YFSETQ. The CDR3 spans 17 residues. V was pared by 0 bases and J by 4 bases, with 7 bases of the junction left unmatched. The CDR3 spells CASSLARLAGRPDTQYF. CDR3 DNA sequence: TGCGCCAGCAGCTTGGCTAGACTAGCGGGACGGCCAGATACGCAGTATTTT.

This sequence joins TRBV6-1 and TRBJ2-7, with D possibly called TRBD1 or TRBD2 (6 bases each). The germline V and J ends were trimmed by 2 bases and 4 bases, with 12 bases remaining between them. In germline, CDR1 is MNHNS, CDR2 SASEGT. CDR3 size: 14 residues. The CDR3 DNA sequence: TGTGCCAGCAGTGAATGGTGGGGGGCTTACGAGCAGTACTTC. Amino acid sequence: CASSEWWGAYEQYF.

Notes on this clonotype: One end of the junction fails to match germline, which may point to a read error. This rearrangement joins TRBV12-3 or TRBV12-4 to TRBJ2-3, with TRBD1 identical over 7 bases. There are 17 residues in the CDR3. CDR3 in amino acids: CASSLGAGTARTDAQYF. In DNA form, the CDR3 reads TGTGCCAGCAGTTTAGGGGCCGGGACAGCCCGCACAGATGCGCAGTATTTT.

A remark on this clonotype: A much larger clonotype is one base distant, so this may be a read error. The rearrangement links TRBV5-1 to TRBJ1-2; TRBD1 aligns across 9 bases. The CDR3 is made up of 15 amino acids. Per germline, CDR1 SGHRS and CDR2 YFSETQ. CDR3 amino acids: CAGSLGGQGNYGYTF. CDR3 sequence (DNA): TGCGCCGGCAGCTTGGGCGGACAGGGGAACTATGGCTACACCTTC.